Presented here are 19 T cell receptor beta chains from one specimen sequenced in a study of T cells in Graves' hyperthyroidism and ophthalmopathy. TCR beta CDR3 regions were amplified from RNA. The TCR CDR3 was amplified in a first-round RT-PCR using the HTBI primer set. TCRdb re-derived calls from the multiplex PCR reads in MiXCR, one entry per CDR3 protein. Of around 240,000 distinct CDR3 sequences detected, 15% to 20% appear once; the ten largest clones hold around 30%. The sequenced sample was blood. Receptors were obtained from a woman between 18 and 29 years old with Graves' ophthalmopathy.

The chain has TRBV19 and TRBJ2-1; 7 nucleotides line up with TRBD2. With V trimmed by 3 bases and J by 6 bases, 11 bases remained unmatched. Germline CDR1 reads LNHDA; CDR2 reads SQIVND (reference sequence). This CDR3 is built from 16 residues. CDR3 amino acids: CASSIFGGGPGNEQFF. The CDR3 bases are TGTGCCAGTAGTATTTTCGGGGGAGGGCCGGGCAATGAGCAGTTCTTC.

This clonotype was detected a few times. J is TRBJ2-2 and V is TRBV5-5, with TRBD2 matching over 12 bases. Germline V gene lookup returns CDR1 SGHKS and CDR2 YYEKEE (reference sequence). The CDR3 length is 16 residues. The trim removed 4 bases at V and 2 bases at J, leaving 3 bases unmatched. CDR3 nucleotide sequence: TGTGCCAGCAGCGCTAGCGGGAGGGTCAACACCGGGGAGCTGTTTTTT. It is translated as CASSASGRVNTGELFF.

In its sample, this clonotype was seen many times. The genes are TRBV15 and TRBJ2-7; weak D call: TRBD2 (7 bases). The CDR3 spans 15 residues. Germline V gives CDR1 LNHNV, CDR2 YYDKDF (reference sequence). V lost 0 bases to trimming and J lost 1 base, with 10 bases between them. Here the CDR3 reads CATSREGGQSYEQYF. CDR3 coding DNA: TGTGCCACCAGCAGAGAGGGGGGGCAGTCCTACGAGCAGTACTTC.

This clonotype was recorded many times. The CDR3 reads CSARTSGSVDTQYF. DNA for the CDR3: TGCAGTGCTCGGACTAGCGGGAGTGTAGATACGCAGTATTTT. V and J are TRBV20-1 and TRBJ2-3, with 13 bases aligning to TRBD2. The CDR3 loop spans 14 amino acids. J was trimmed by 5 bases and V by 5 bases; bases with no gene match: 4. The germline gives CDR1 DFQATT, CDR2 SNEGSKA (reference sequence).

At least ten counts were recorded for this clonotype. The rearrangement uses TRBV30 and TRBJ2-3; 8 nucleotides line up with TRBD2. The CDR3 covers 15 residues. Germline trimming cut 1 base from V and 5 bases from J; bases unmatched to any gene: 8. Germline lookup yields CDR1 GTSNPN and CDR2 SVGIG (reference sequence). CDR3 nucleotides: TGTGCCTGGAGTGGTGTCGGGGGGGCGGTAGATACGCAGTATTTT. This translates into CAWSGVGGAVDTQYF.

This clonotype was seen many times. The chain has TRBV29-1 and TRBJ2-3; TRBD1 might be the D (6 bases). CDR3 size: 13 residues. Between the trimmed V and J ends, which lost 3 bases and 2 bases, there was a span of 9 bases. Per germline, CDR1 SQVTM and CDR2 ANQGSEA. CDR3: CSVEGHHTDTQYF. The CDR3 DNA reads as TGCAGCGTTGAGGGACATCACACAGATACGCAGTATTTT.

This clonotype was found many times. The V and J genes are TRBV3-1 and TRBJ1-1; tentative D call: TRBD1 (5 bases). CDR3 length equals 17 residues. With 4 bases removed from V and 0 bases from J, the gap between germline ends came to 18 bases. The germline gives CDR1 LGHDT, CDR2 YNNKEL (reference sequence). CDR3 DNA sequence: TGTGCCAGCAGCCCCAGTCGGAGGGGCAACATGAACACTGAAGCTTTCTTT. This encodes CASSPSRRGNMNTEAFF.

This clonotype was counted at least ten times. The rearrangement joins TRBV20-1 to TRBJ1-1; TRBD1 matches at 12 bases. Germline CDR1 DFQATT, CDR2 SNEGSKA (reference sequence). V gave up 6 bases and J gave up 4 bases; unmatched junction bases: 6. CDR3 length: 14 amino acids. DNA for the CDR3: TGCAGTGCCTTGGGACAGGGGGCTATCACTGAAGCTTTCTTT. This translates into CSALGQGAITEAFF.

There are many counts of this clonotype. The chain combines TRBV6-5 with TRBJ2-5; D call uncertain. V was cut by 0 bases and J by 5 bases, with 10 bases left in between. Germline V gene sequence: CDR1 MNHEY, CDR2 SVGAGI. This CDR3 contains 14 residues. CDR3 bases: TGTGCCAGCAGTTACTCTTCTGGCCCGGAGACCCAGTACTTC. Amino acid sequence: CASSYSSGPETQYF.

In this sample, this clonotype turned up many times. The chain recombines TRBV9 with TRBJ2-5; TRBD2 matches at 10 bases. J gave up 3 bases and V 2 bases, and 7 bases lay outside the gene matches. The germline gives CDR1 SGDLS, CDR2 YYNGEE. The CDR3 runs 16 residues. The CDR3 bases are TGTGCCAGCAGCGTTGGTAGCGGGGGGCCGGAAGAGACCCAGTACTTC. Amino acids: CASSVGSGGPEETQYF.

This clonotype was seen many times. The rearrangement links TRBV4-2 to TRBJ1-1; D call uncertain. Between the trimmed V and J ends, which lost 4 bases and 1 base, there was a span of 7 bases. CDR1 LGHNA and CDR2 YNFKEQ come from the germline V gene. The CDR3 is 13 residues long. CDR3 amino acids: CASSPSSNTEAFF. The CDR3 DNA is TGTGCCAGCAGCCCGTCCTCGAACACTGAAGCTTTCTTT.

Worth noting for this clonotype: A much larger clone differs by one base, so this may be a read error. This chain joins TRBV15 and TRBJ1-2; no definite D call. V shed 11 bases and J shed 8 bases, with 18 bases lying between them. The CDR3 totals 12 residues. Germline V gene sequence: CDR1 LNHNV, CDR2 YYDKDF (reference sequence). The CDR3 here is CAARGPSGGYTF. DNA for the CDR3: TGTGCCGCCCGGGGTCCTTCGGGAGGCTACACCTTC.

This clonotype was picked up many times. This rearrangement joins TRBV7-8 to TRBJ2-3; the match to TRBD2 covers 11 bases. Per germline, CDR1 SGHVS and CDR2 FQNEAQ. The trim removed 3 bases at V and 5 bases at J, leaving 10 bases unmatched. This CDR3 has 17 amino acids. In DNA form, the CDR3 reads TGTGCCAGCAGCTTCAGTATAGCGGGGGGGCAAGGAGATACGCAGTATTTT. This gives the protein CASSFSIAGGQGDTQYF.

In the case of this clonotype: One base away lies a much larger clone, so this may be a sequencing read error. The chain combines TRBV28 with TRBJ2-4; perhaps TRBD1 as D (7 bases). V gave up 1 base and J gave up 4 bases, with 17 bases separating them. CDR1 is MDHEN, CDR2 SYDVKM, per germline. The CDR3 runs 17 residues. In DNA form, the CDR3 reads TGTGCCAGCAGTTTATTAGTCCCCCAGGGGGGTAAAAACATTCAGTACTTC. Translated, it gives CASSLLVPQGGKNIQYF.

The sample holds many counts of this clonotype. The rearrangement uses TRBV29-1 and TRBJ2-7, with 9 bases that match TRBD1. Germline values: CDR1 SQVTM, CDR2 ANQGSEA. The CDR3 has 16 amino acids. With V trimmed by 6 bases and J by 2 bases, 14 bases remained unmatched. For the CDR3, the DNA is TGCAGCGTGGAGGGGGGAGGGGACAGGGCGACCTACGAGCAGTACTTC. Protein product: CSVEGGGDRATYEQYF.

This clonotype was seen many times. This sequence joins TRBV20-1 and TRBJ1-1; D is perhaps TRBD1 (6 bases). The CDR3 covers 13 residues. The germline V gene has CDR1 DFQATT and CDR2 SNEGSKA (reference sequence). Between the trimmed V and J ends, which lost 6 bases and 4 bases, there was a span of 15 bases. The CDR3: CSATRQVSTEAFF. Written as DNA, the CDR3 is TGCAGTGCCACTAGACAGGTTTCCACTGAAGCTTTCTTT.

Points on this clonotype: A much more abundant neighbour one base away suggests this may be a read error. This rearrangement joins TRBV3-1 to TRBJ2-3; no reliable D call. This CDR3 is built from 13 residues. Trimming removed 6 bases at V and 4 bases at J, with 11 bases between. Germline V lookup: CDR1 LGHDT, CDR2 YNNKEL (reference sequence). CDR3 amino acids: CASSDPPSDTQYF. The CDR3 nucleotides are TGTGCCAGCAGTGACCCCCCTTCAGATACGCAGTATTTT.

In this sample, this clonotype turned up many times. V gene TRBV9 combines with J gene TRBJ1-2, with D tentatively TRBD1 (5 bases). The CDR3 covers 16 residues. The V gene's germline CDR1 is SGDLS and CDR2 YYNGEE. V lost 2 bases and J 4 bases, leaving 18 bases between the germline ends. CDR3 coding DNA: TGTGCCAGCAGCGTCCTGGGAGGGGCCTGGGGCTATGGCTACACCTTC. This codes for CASSVLGGAWGYGYTF.

There are a few counts of this clonotype. The J gene is TRBJ2-1, the V gene TRBV9; TRBD2 agrees at 10 bases. Looked up from germline, CDR1 is SGDLS and CDR2 is YYNGEE. This CDR3 contains 16 residues. V shed 5 bases, J shed 9 bases, and the junction held 14 bases outside the gene matches. CDR3 protein: CASSEKASGSLGEQFF. The CDR3 nucleotides read TGTGCCAGCAGTGAAAAGGCTAGCGGGAGTCTCGGTGAGCAGTTCTTC.